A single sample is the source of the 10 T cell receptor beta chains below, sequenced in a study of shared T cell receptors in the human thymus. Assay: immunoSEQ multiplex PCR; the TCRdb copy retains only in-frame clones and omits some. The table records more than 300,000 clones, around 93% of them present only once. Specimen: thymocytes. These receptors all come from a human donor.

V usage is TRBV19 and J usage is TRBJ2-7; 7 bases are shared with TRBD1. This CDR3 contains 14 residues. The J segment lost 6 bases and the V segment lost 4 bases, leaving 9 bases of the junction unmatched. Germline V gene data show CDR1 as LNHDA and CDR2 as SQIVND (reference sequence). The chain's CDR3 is CASSTYSQGSEQYF. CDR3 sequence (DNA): TGTGCCAGTAGTACCTATTCACAGGGGTCCGAGCAGTACTTC.

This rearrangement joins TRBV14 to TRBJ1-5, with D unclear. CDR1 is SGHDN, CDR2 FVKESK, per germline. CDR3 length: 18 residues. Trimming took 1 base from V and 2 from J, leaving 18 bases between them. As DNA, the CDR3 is TGTGCCAGCAGCCAAGGAGCGGATTCAGTCCAACGCAATCAGCCCCAGCATTTT. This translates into CASSQGADSVQRNQPQHF. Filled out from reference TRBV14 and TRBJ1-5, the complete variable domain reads EAGVTQFPSHSVIEKGQTVTLRCDPISGHDNLYWYRRVMGKEIKFLLHFVKESKQDESGMPNNRFLAERTGGTYSTLKVQPAELEDSGVYFCASSQGADSVQRNQPQHFGDGTRLSIL.

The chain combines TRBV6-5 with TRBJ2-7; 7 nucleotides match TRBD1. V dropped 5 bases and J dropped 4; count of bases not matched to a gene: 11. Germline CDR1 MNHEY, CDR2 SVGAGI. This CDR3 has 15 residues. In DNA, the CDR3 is TGTGCCAGCAGTAGGCAGGGGGAAATCAAATACGAGCAGTACTTC. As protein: CASSRQGEIKYEQYF.

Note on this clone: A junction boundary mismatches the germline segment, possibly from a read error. DNA of the CDR3: TGTGCCAGCAGCCTAGCGGGAGTGGGAGAGACCCAGTACTTC. Amino acid sequence: CASSLAGVGETQYF. J is TRBJ2-5 and V is TRBV7-9; 10 bases match TRBD2. The germline gives CDR1 SEHNR, CDR2 FQNEAQ (reference sequence). CDR3 length equals 14 residues.

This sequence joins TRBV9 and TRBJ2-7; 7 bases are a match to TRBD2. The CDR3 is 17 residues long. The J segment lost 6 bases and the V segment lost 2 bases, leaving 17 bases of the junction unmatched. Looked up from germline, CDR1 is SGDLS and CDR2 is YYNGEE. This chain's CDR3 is CASSVSGGRKPGREQYF. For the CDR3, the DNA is TGTGCCAGCAGCGTGTCTGGCGGGAGAAAACCCGGTCGCGAGCAGTACTTC.

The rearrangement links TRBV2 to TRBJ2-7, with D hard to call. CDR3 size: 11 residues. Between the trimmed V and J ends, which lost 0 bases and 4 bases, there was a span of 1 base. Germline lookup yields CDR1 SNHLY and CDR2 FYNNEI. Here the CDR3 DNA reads TGTGCCAGCAGTGAAGCTTACGAGCAGTACTTC. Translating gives CASSEAYEQYF.

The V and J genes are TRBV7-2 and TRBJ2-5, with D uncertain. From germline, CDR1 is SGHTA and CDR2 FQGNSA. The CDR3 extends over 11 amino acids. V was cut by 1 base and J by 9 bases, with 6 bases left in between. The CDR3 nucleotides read TGTGCCAGCAGCTTAGGTCGGGCCCAGTACTTC. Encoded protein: CASSLGRAQYF.

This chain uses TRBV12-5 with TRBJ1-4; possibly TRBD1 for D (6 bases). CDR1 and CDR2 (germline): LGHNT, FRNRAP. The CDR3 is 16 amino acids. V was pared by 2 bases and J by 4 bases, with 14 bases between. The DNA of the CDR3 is TGTGCTAGTGGTTTGCCAGAGGGACAAATTAATGAAAAACTGTTTTTT. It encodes CASGLPEGQINEKLFF.

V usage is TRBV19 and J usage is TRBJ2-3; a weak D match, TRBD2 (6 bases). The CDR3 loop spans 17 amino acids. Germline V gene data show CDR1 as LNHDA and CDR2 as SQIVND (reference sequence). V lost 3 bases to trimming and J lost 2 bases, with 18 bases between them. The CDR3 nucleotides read TGTGCCAGTAGTATTGGAGGGAAAGGACCATACACAGATACGCAGTATTTT. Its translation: CASSIGGKGPYTDTQYF.

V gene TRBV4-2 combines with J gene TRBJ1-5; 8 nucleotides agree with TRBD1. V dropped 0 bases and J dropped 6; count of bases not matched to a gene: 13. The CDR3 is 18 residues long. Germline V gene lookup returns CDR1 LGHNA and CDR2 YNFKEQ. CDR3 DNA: TGTGCCAGCAGCCAAGATCTGGACAGGGAGAAGAATAGTCAGCCCCAGCATTTT. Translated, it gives CASSQDLDREKNSQPQHF.